This TCR beta chain emerged from a study of early T cells in non-severe SARS-CoV-2 infection. Study-wide context: Chains were unpaired, as sequencing was done on bulk RNA from unsorted whole blood.

This clonotype came up a few times. CDR1 and CDR2 (germline): SNHLY, FYNNEI. The V gene end was trimmed by 5 bases and the J gene end by 4 bases; junction bases not matched to a gene: 12. The CDR3 is made up of 17 amino acids. Individual cDNA molecules carried attached unique molecular identifiers. MiXCR was run by TCRdb on the 5' RACE reads, yielding one entry per CDR3 protein. The sample records tens of thousands of distinct CDR3 sequences, 3% to 4% being singletons. This sequence was found in an adult who was a healthcare worker with PCR-confirmed SARS-CoV-2 infection or an uninfected control (not recorded which). Sample: whole blood. The gene calls are TRBV2 and TRBJ2-2; the match to TRBD2 covers 8 bases. The CDR3 coding sequence is TGTGCCAGCAGTTCCTCGGGGGGGGCAGGAAGCACCGGGGAGCTGTTTTTT. This encodes CASSSSGGAGSTGELFF.